Following are 32 T cell receptor beta chains from one sample sequenced in a study of blood T cell repertoires in COVID-19. Using immunoSEQ multiplex PCR, the repertoire was profiled, and TCRdb retains in-frame clones only, with some absent. Among 200,000 to 250,000 clones listed, 75% to 90% were seen once. Sequenced material: PBMCs or T cells enriched from blood (not recorded which). Receptors originate from a middle-aged man who had recovered from COVID-19.

This clone occurred a few times. The chain is built from TRBV5-4 and TRBJ2-2; 7 bases agree with TRBD1. In germline, CDR1 is SGHNT, CDR2 YYREEE (reference sequence). V lost 4 bases to trimming and J lost 0 bases; unmatched junction nucleotides: 3. The CDR3 has 15 amino acids. In DNA form, the CDR3 reads TGTGCCAGCAGCCCCGGGACAGCGAACACCGGGGAGCTGTTTTTT. It yields the protein CASSPGTANTGELFF. The full variable domain, its missing parts supplied by reference TRBV5-4 and TRBJ2-2, is ETGVTQSPTHLIKTRGQQVTLRCSSQSGHNTVSWYQQALGQGPQFIFQYYREEENGRGNFPPRFSGLQFPNYSSELNVNALELDDSALYLCASSPGTANTGELFFGEGSRLTVL.

In the case of this clone: At one end, the junction sequence differs from germline, possibly due to a read error. The genes are TRBV7-8 and TRBJ2-7; 15 bases are a match to TRBD2. From germline, CDR1 is SGHVS and CDR2 FQNEAQ. This CDR3 comprises 14 residues. The CDR3: CASSPGTSGRSAHF. For the CDR3, the DNA is TGTGCCAGCAGCCCGGGGACTAGCGGGAGGTCCGCGCACTTC.

To note about this clone: Relative to the germline gene, one junction end is altered; a read error may explain this. The chain couples TRBV5-6 to TRBJ2-3; D is undetermined. This CDR3 is built from 12 residues. The germline V gene encodes CDR1 SGHDT and CDR2 YYEEEE. DNA for the CDR3: TGTGCCAGCAGCTCTCCACTGCGGATTTCAGATTTT. As protein: CASSSPLRISDF.

This rearrangement joins TRBV4-3 to TRBJ1-2; D is possibly TRBD1 (5 bases). The CDR3 sequence is 14 residues long. Germline values: CDR1 LGHNA, CDR2 YSLEER. The germline V and J ends were trimmed by 4 bases and 8 bases, with 17 bases remaining between them. As DNA, the CDR3 is TGCGCCAGCAGCCGAGACAGCGCCGGGGGGGGCTACACCTTC. Its translation is CASSRDSAGGGYTF.

This chain uses TRBV11-2 with TRBJ2-7; tentative D call: TRBD2 (5 bases). The CDR3 sequence is 13 residues long. Trimming took 3 bases from V and 4 from J, leaving 10 bases between them. The germline gives CDR1 SGHAT, CDR2 FQNNGV. The CDR3 sequence: CASSFGETYEQYF. CDR3 sequence (DNA): TGTGCCAGCAGCTTCGGGGAAACATACGAGCAGTACTTC.

This sequence joins TRBV5-1 and TRBJ1-1; 7 nucleotides line up with TRBD1. The CDR3 length is 14 residues. Germline V lookup: CDR1 SGHRS, CDR2 YFSETQ. The junction had 7 bases not matched to a gene; V was cut back by 4 bases and J by 4 bases. This chain's CDR3 is CASSDTGATTEAFF. In nucleotides, the CDR3 is TGCGCCAGCAGCGACACAGGGGCGACCACTGAAGCTTTCTTT.

The chain carries TRBV30 and TRBJ2-5; 12 bases are a match to TRBD2. The CDR3 spans 18 residues. V lost 2 bases and J lost 3; bases outside the gene matches: 13. Looked up from germline, CDR1 is GTSNPN and CDR2 is SVGIG (reference sequence). The CDR3 reads CAWSTPGLAGGAKETQYF. CDR3 in DNA: TGTGCCTGGAGTACCCCGGGACTAGCGGGCGGTGCAAAAGAGACCCAGTACTTC.

The V call is TRBV19, the J call TRBJ1-2, with no clear D. The V gene's germline CDR1 is LNHDA and CDR2 SQIVND (reference sequence). CDR3 size: 16 residues. V lost 4 bases to trimming and J lost 2 bases, with 17 bases between them. CDR3 nucleotide sequence: TGTGCCAGTAGTACAACCCATAGCCCATCCAACTATGGCTACACCTTC. This sequence encodes CASSTTHSPSNYGYTF.

This clone was counted once. J is TRBJ2-2 and V is TRBV7-9, with unresolved D. The germline gives CDR1 SEHNR, CDR2 FQNEAQ (reference sequence). This CDR3 contains 13 residues. V lost 5 bases and J 6 bases, leaving 10 bases between the germline ends. In nucleotides, the CDR3 is TGTGCCAGCAGCCCGATCAGTGCCGGGGAGCTGTTTTTT. Amino acid sequence: CASSPISAGELFF.

The chain carries TRBV19 and TRBJ1-2; 10 positions match TRBD1. The germline CDR1 and CDR2 sequences are LNHDA and SQIVND (reference sequence). V gave up 10 bases and J gave up 3 bases; unmatched junction bases: 8. CDR3 length equals 14 residues. This chain's CDR3 is CATHPGQGYYGYTF. CDR3 DNA: TGTGCCACCCATCCGGGACAGGGGTACTATGGCTACACCTTC.

This clone has only one observation. The chain has TRBV5-6 and TRBJ1-2; D may be TRBD1 (5 bases). This CDR3 contains 19 residues. With 0 bases removed from V and 0 bases from J, the gap between germline ends came to 21 bases. Germline lookup yields CDR1 SGHDT and CDR2 YYEEEE. The CDR3 region is CASSLGGSQEDSPNYGYTF. The CDR3 nucleotides are TGTGCCAGCAGCTTGGGGGGCAGCCAAGAGGATTCCCCTAACTATGGCTACACCTTC.

V gene TRBV27 combines with J gene TRBJ2-7, with D perhaps matching TRBD2 (6 bases). CDR3 size: 11 residues. Trimming stripped 5 bases from V and 7 bases from J, with 9 bases between. CDR1 and CDR2 (germline): MNHEY, SMNVEV (reference sequence). CDR3 DNA: TGTGCCAGCAGTCACGGGGGAGAGCAGTACTTC. Translating it yields CASSHGGEQYF.

The J gene is TRBJ2-7, the V gene TRBV30; 7 bases align to TRBD2. Trimming at V came to 4 bases and at J to 0 bases, leaving 15 bases not matched to a gene. Germline V lookup: CDR1 GTSNPN, CDR2 SVGIG (reference sequence). This CDR3 is 17 amino acids long. CDR3 sequence reads: CAWKAQVVGRASYEQYF. The CDR3 nucleotides are TGTGCCTGGAAAGCCCAGGTTGTAGGGAGGGCCTCCTACGAGCAGTACTTC. The full variable domain, with the rest looked up from reference TRBV30 and TRBJ2-7, is SQTIHQWPATLVQPVGSPLSLECTVEGTSNPNLYWYRQAAGRGLQLLFYSVGIGQISSEVPQNLSASRPQDRQFILSSKKLLLSDSGFYLCAWKAQVVGRASYEQYFGPGTRLTVT.

This chain uses TRBV11-2 with TRBJ1-3, with D maybe TRBD1 (5 bases). The CDR3 contains 17 residues. Looked up from germline, CDR1 is SGHAT and CDR2 is FQNNGV. Deletions cut 5 bases from V and 1 base from J, with 18 bases between. Here the CDR3 reads CASSAGRQSLSGNTIYF. The CDR3 nucleotides read TGTGCCAGCAGCGCCGGGAGACAGAGCCTTTCTGGAAACACCATATATTTT.

V gene TRBV9 combines with J gene TRBJ1-1; D may be TRBD1 (6 bases). The germline V gene encodes CDR1 SGDLS and CDR2 YYNGEE. Trimming left V 0 bases short and J 5 bases short, with 17 bases between. This CDR3 spans 16 amino acids. CDR3 region: CASSVEPQQGGTEAFF. Written as DNA, the CDR3 is TGTGCCAGCAGCGTAGAGCCCCAACAGGGAGGGACTGAAGCTTTCTTT.

The rearrangement uses TRBV7-6 and TRBJ1-6; TRBD1 agrees at 7 bases. This CDR3 is built from 16 residues. V shed 5 bases and J 0 bases; nucleotides not matched to a gene: 4. CDR1 is SGHVS and CDR2 is FNYEAQ in the germline V gene. CDR3 amino acids: CASSRQGSSYNSPLHF. For the CDR3, the DNA is TGTGCCAGCAGCCGACAGGGTTCCTCCTATAATTCACCCCTCCACTTT.

The chain has TRBV9 and TRBJ1-1; perhaps TRBD1 as D (6 bases). Trimming pared 0 bases from V and 7 bases from J, leaving 13 bases between. The CDR3 totals 14 residues. Germline V CDR1 and CDR2: SGDLS, YYNGEE. In DNA, the CDR3 is TGTGCCAGCAGCGTAGCGGGGGGGGCCAATGAAGCTTTCTTT. Its protein is CASSVAGGANEAFF.

This chain uses TRBV15 with TRBJ2-7; 9 nucleotides match TRBD1. This CDR3 contains 12 residues. V lost 10 bases to trimming and J lost 2 bases; unmatched junction nucleotides: 3. Germline V gives CDR1 LNHNV, CDR2 YYDKDF (reference sequence). The CDR3 spells CAIGQGPYEQYF. The CDR3 region has the DNA TGTGCCATAGGACAGGGGCCCTACGAGCAGTACTTC.

The J gene is TRBJ1-3, the V gene TRBV28; TRBD1 matches at 8 bases. The CDR3 length is 16 residues. The V and J ends lost 3 bases and 2 bases, in that order; junction bases with no gene match: 6. Germline-derived CDR1 and CDR2 are MDHEN and SYDVKM. For the CDR3, the DNA is TGTGCCAGCAGTTTTCAGGGGGCAGAAGCTGGAAACACCATATATTTT. Residues: CASSFQGAEAGNTIYF. The full variable domain, its missing parts supplied by reference TRBV28 and TRBJ1-3, is DVKVTQSSRYLVKRTGEKVFLECVQDMDHENMFWYRQDPGLGLRLIYFSYDVKMKEKGDIPEGYSVSREKKERFSLILESASTNQTSMYLCASSFQGAEAGNTIYFGEGSWLTVV.

In regard to this clone: Other DNA sequences in this sample translate to the same CDR3. J is TRBJ2-3 and V is TRBV18, with 7 nucleotides matching TRBD1. The CDR3 runs 14 residues. Per the germline V gene, CDR1 is KGHSH and CDR2 is LQKENI. With 2 bases clipped from V and 1 base from J, the junction kept 0 bases outside the gene matches. The CDR3 DNA reads as TGTGCCAGCTCACCAACAGGGGGCACAGATACGCAGTATTTT. It translates to CASSPTGGTDTQYF. The variable domain in full, completed from reference TRBV18 and TRBJ2-3, reads NAGVMQNPRHLVRRRGQEARLRCSPMKGHSHVYWYRQLPEEGLKFMVYLQKENIIDESGMPKERFSAEFPKEGPSILRIQQVVRGDSAAYFCASSPTGGTDTQYFGPGTRLTVL.

This sequence joins TRBV2 and TRBJ2-1, with 8 nucleotides matching TRBD1. In germline, CDR1 is SNHLY, CDR2 FYNNEI. This CDR3 comprises 13 residues. V shed 7 bases, J shed 8 bases, and the junction held 7 bases outside the gene matches. CDR3 DNA: TGTGCCAGCATAGGACAGGGACATGATGAGCAGTTCTTC. It specifies CASIGQGHDEQFF.

The V call is TRBV27, the J call TRBJ2-7; the D gene is possibly TRBD1 (5 bases). The CDR3 is made up of 13 amino acids. From germline, CDR1 is MNHEY and CDR2 SMNVEV (reference sequence). V dropped 3 bases and J dropped 5 bases, with 11 bases sitting between them. The CDR3 region is CASSFSGNDEQYF. In nucleotides, the CDR3 is TGTGCCAGCAGTTTTTCAGGGAATGACGAGCAGTACTTC.

V gene TRBV19 combines with J gene TRBJ1-5; unclear D gene. V lost 7 bases and J 7 bases, leaving 20 bases between the germline ends. Germline V gene sequence: CDR1 LNHDA, CDR2 SQIVND (reference sequence). The CDR3 length is 15 residues. The CDR3 region has the DNA TGTGCCAGTAACACAGAGACAATTGGCCGACAGCCCCAGCATTTT. It translates to CASNTETIGRQPQHF.

The chain joins TRBV5-6 to TRBJ1-2, with D unresolved. V was pared by 1 base and J by 0 bases, with 4 bases between. Germline CDR1 is SGHDT and CDR2 is YYEEEE. The CDR3 covers 13 residues. In DNA form, the CDR3 reads TGTGCCAGCAGCTTGCCTCCTAACTATGGCTACACCTTC. It translates to CASSLPPNYGYTF.

The chain combines TRBV11-2 with TRBJ1-1; a weak D match, TRBD1 (5 bases). V was cut by 5 bases and J by 1 base, with 14 bases left in between. This CDR3 is built from 15 residues. Germline lookup yields CDR1 SGHAT and CDR2 FQNNGV. CDR3 in DNA: TGTGCCAGCAGCGAAGGACATAATCCGAACACTGAAGCTTTCTTT. It is translated as CASSEGHNPNTEAFF.

The chain has TRBV28 and TRBJ2-2; D may be TRBD2 (5 bases). Trimming removed 1 base at V and 1 base at J, with 10 bases between. This CDR3 has 16 residues. Germline CDR1 and CDR2: MDHEN and SYDVKM. CDR3 residues: CASSLLAGLNTGELFF. The CDR3 DNA sequence: TGTGCCAGCAGTTTATTGGCGGGTTTGAACACCGGGGAGCTGTTTTTT.

This sequence joins TRBV24-1 and TRBJ1-5; D perhaps matches TRBD1 (6 bases). This CDR3 spans 15 amino acids. V gave up 4 bases and J gave up 3 bases, with 12 bases separating them. Germline CDR1 and CDR2: KGHDR and SFDVKD. Here the CDR3 reads CATSDRGQINQPQHF. The CDR3 region has the DNA TGTGCCACCAGTGACAGGGGCCAGATCAATCAGCCCCAGCATTTT.

This rearrangement joins TRBV30 to TRBJ1-1; D not resolved. The CDR3 runs 13 residues. Germline assignment: CDR1 GTSNPN and CDR2 SVGIG (reference sequence). Trimming took 5 bases from V and 1 from J, leaving 11 bases between them. The CDR3 loop reads CAWDAAKNTEAFF. Written as DNA, the CDR3 is TGTGCCTGGGATGCGGCAAAGAACACTGAAGCTTTCTTT.

The table lists this clone with many counts. This chain links TRBV11-2 with TRBJ2-1, with 8 bases identical to TRBD2. The V segment lost 5 bases and the J segment 0 bases; nucleotides outside the gene matches: 3. The germline gives CDR1 SGHAT, CDR2 FQNNGV. This CDR3 is built from 15 residues. CDR3 nucleotides: TGTGCCAGCAGCCCAGGACTAGCCTCCTACAATGAGCAGTTCTTC. It yields the protein CASSPGLASYNEQFF.

This chain uses TRBV12-3 or TRBV12-4 with TRBJ1-1; 8 positions agree with TRBD1. The J segment lost 7 bases and the V segment lost 7 bases, leaving 8 bases of the junction unmatched. This CDR3 is 13 amino acids long. CDR3 region: CASTSGGSVEAFF. CDR3 coding DNA: TGTGCCAGCACCTCAGGGGGCTCGGTTGAAGCTTTCTTT.

The genes are TRBV5-1 and TRBJ2-1; 10 bases are shared with TRBD1. Germline assignment: CDR1 SGHRS and CDR2 YFSETQ. J was trimmed by 1 base and V by 3 bases; bases with no gene match: 4. This CDR3 comprises 16 residues. The CDR3 sequence is CASSSGTGASYNEQFF. The CDR3 DNA is TGCGCCAGCAGCTCCGGGACAGGGGCTTCCTACAATGAGCAGTTCTTC.

The chain uses TRBV5-4 and TRBJ1-2; D gene ambiguous. CDR3 length equals 13 residues. The ends were cut back, 0 bases at V and 6 bases at J, with 9 bases in the middle. Germline values: CDR1 SGHNT, CDR2 YYREEE (reference sequence). The CDR3 DNA reads as TGTGCCAGCAGCTTGGAACGGGGTGATGGCTACACCTTC. Translation gives CASSLERGDGYTF. The full variable domain, in which reference TRBV5-4 and TRBJ1-2 provide the parts outside the CDR3, is ETGVTQSPTHLIKTRGQQVTLRCSSQSGHNTVSWYQQALGQGPQFIFQYYREEENGRGNFPPRFSGLQFPNYSSELNVNALELDDSALYLCASSLERGDGYTFGSGTRLTVV.